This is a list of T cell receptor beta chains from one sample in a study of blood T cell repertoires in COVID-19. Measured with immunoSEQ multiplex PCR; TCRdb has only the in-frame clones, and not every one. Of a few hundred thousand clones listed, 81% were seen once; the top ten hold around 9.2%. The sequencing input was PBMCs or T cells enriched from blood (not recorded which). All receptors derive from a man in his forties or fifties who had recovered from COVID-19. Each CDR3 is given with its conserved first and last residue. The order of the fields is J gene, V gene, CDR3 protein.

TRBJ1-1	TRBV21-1	CASSKSASGRGNTEAFF
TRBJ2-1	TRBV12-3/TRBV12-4	CASSRNRDNEQFF
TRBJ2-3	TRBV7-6	CASSSHGGDTQYF
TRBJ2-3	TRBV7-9	CASSLRTGNTDTQYF
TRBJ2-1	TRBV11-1	CASSFFRTGTNEQFF
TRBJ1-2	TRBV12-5	CASGLGATLVGYTF
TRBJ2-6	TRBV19	CASSTGSGANVLTF
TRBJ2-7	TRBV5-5	CASSLAAARSSYEQYF
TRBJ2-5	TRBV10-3	CAISVDRGRATQYF
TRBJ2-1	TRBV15	CATSTHISYNEQFF
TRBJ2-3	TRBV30	CAWSVLAGSATQYF
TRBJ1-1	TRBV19	CASTSRRGPEAFF
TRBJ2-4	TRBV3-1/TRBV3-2	CASSPNTKNIQYF
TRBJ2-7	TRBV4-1	CASSHIGGQGASYEQYF
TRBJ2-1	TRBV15	CATSGHGTDHNEQFF
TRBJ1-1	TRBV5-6	CASSLSPGNTEAFF
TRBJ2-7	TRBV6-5	CASSITGDFSYEQYF
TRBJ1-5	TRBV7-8	CASSVDRGVNQPQHF
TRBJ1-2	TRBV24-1	CATSDRVGRVYGYTF
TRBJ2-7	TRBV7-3	CASSFTGIAYEQYF
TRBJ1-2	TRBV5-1	CASSVALAGNGYTF
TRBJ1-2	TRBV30	CAWNQGPRLYGYTF
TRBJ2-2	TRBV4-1	CASSLGGLGGGELFF
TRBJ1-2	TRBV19	CASSRDKSNYGYTF
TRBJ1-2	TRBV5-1	CASSQGTGAYGYTF
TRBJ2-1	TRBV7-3	CASSLSGSQDEQFF
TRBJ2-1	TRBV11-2	CASSSKASGTYNEQFF
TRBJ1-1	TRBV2	CASGQATTEAFF
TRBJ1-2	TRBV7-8	CASSLARGVEGYTF
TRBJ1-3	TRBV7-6	CASSPQVRTGGSGNTIYF
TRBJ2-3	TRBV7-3	CASSLGRPGGATDTQYF
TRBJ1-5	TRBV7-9	CASSLGTGSPSNQPQHF
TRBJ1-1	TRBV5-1	CASSLDWQGAGTEAFF
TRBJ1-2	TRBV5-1	CASDPGGQGNGYTF
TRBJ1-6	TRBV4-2	CASRATLFFGGNSPLHF
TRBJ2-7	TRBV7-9	CASSLFGREIYEQYF
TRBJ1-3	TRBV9	CASSRGGSGNTIYF
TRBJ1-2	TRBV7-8	CASSTRTGTGDYGYTF
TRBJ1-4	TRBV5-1	CASRAGTGVEKLFF